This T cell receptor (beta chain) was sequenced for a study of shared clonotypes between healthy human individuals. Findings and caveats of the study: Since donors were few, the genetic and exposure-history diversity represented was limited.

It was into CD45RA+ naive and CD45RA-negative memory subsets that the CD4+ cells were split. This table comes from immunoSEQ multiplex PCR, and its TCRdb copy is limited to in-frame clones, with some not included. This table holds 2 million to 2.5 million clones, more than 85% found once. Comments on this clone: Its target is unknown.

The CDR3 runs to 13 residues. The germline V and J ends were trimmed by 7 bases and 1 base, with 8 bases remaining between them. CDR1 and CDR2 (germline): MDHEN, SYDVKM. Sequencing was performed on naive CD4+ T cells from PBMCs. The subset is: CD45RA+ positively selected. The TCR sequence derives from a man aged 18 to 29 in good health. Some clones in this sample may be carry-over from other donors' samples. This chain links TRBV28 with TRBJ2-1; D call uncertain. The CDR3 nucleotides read TGTGCCAGCACCAAGGCTTCCTACAATGAGCAGTTCTTC. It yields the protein CASTKASYNEQFF.